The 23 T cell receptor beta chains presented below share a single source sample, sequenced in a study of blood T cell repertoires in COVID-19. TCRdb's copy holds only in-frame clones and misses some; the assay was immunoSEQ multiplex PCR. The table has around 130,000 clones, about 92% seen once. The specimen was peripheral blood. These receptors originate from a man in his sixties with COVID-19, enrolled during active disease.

The CDR3 region has the DNA TGTGCCAGCAGTGCCGCGACAGGGCTGATCGGGGAGCTGTTTTTT. Its translation is CASSAATGLIGELFF. This chain links TRBV28 with TRBJ2-2; TRBD1 aligns across 7 bases. V lost 5 bases to trimming and J lost 7 bases; unmatched junction nucleotides: 10. The length of the CDR3 is 15 residues. Germline V gene lookup returns CDR1 MDHEN and CDR2 SYDVKM. Full variable domain (rest looked up from reference TRBV28 and TRBJ2-2): DVKVTQSSRYLVKRTGEKVFLECVQDMDHENMFWYRQDPGLGLRLIYFSYDVKMKEKGDIPEGYSVSREKKERFSLILESASTNQTSMYLCASSAATGLIGELFFGEGSRLTVL.

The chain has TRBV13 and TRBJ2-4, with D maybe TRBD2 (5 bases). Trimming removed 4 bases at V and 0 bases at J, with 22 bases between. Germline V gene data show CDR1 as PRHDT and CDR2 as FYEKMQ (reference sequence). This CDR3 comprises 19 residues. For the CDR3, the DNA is TGTGCCAGCAGCTCCCGGGATCACGTTCAATTACTAGCCAAAAACATTCAGTACTTC. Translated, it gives CASSSRDHVQLLAKNIQYF.

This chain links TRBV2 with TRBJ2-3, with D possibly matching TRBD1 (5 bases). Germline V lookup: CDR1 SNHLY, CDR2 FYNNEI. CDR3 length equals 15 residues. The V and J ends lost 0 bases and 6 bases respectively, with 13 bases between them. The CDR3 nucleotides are TGTGCCAGCAGTGAAGCGCCCAGGGATAGTGATACGCAGTATTTT. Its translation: CASSEAPRDSDTQYF.

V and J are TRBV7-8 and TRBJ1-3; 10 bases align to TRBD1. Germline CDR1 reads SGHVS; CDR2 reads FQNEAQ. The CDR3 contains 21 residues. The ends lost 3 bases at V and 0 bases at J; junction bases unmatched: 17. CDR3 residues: CASSLNARDRGSFPSGNTIYF. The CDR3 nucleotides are TGTGCCAGCAGCTTGAACGCCCGGGACAGGGGAAGCTTCCCCTCTGGAAACACCATATATTTT. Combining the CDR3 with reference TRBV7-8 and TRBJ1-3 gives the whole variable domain GAGVSQSPRYKVAKRGQDVALRCDPISGHVSLFWYQQALGQGPEFLTYFQNEAQLDKSGLPSDRFFAERPEGSVSTLKIQRTQQEDSAVYLCASSLNARDRGSFPSGNTIYFGEGSWLTVV.

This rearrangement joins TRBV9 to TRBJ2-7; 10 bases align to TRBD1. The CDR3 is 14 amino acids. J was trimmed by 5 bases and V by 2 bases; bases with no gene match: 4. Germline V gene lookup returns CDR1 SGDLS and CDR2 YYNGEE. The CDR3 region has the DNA TGTGCCAGCAGCGTTGGACAGGGGGGCAACGAGCAGTACTTC. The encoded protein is CASSVGQGGNEQYF.

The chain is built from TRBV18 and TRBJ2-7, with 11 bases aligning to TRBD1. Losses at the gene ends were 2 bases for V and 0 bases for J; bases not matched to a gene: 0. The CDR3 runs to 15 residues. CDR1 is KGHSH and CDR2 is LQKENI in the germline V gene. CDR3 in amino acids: CASSPGTGGSYEQYF. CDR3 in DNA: TGTGCCAGCTCACCAGGGACAGGGGGCTCCTACGAGCAGTACTTC.

This CDR3 is CASSLNPPGEGETQYF. The CDR3 region has the DNA TGTGCCAGCAGCTTAAATCCTCCAGGGGAAGGAGAGACCCAGTACTTC. V usage is TRBV7-3 and J usage is TRBJ2-5, with a weak D call TRBD1 (6 bases). This CDR3 comprises 16 residues. Trimming removed 1 base from V and 4 bases from J, with 16 bases in between. Germline V gives CDR1 SGHTA, CDR2 FQGTGA.

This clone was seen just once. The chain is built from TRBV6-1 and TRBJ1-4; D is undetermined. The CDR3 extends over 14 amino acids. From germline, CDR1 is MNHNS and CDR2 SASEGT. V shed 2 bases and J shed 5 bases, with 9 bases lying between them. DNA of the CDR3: TGTGCCAGCAGTGAACACAGAAGGAATGAAAAACTGTTTTTT. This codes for CASSEHRRNEKLFF.

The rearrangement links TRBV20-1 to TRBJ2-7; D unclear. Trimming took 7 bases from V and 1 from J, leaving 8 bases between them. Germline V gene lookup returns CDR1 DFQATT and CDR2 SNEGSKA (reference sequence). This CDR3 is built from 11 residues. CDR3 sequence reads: CSGADSYEQYF. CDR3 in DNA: TGCAGTGGGGCAGATTCCTACGAGCAGTACTTC.

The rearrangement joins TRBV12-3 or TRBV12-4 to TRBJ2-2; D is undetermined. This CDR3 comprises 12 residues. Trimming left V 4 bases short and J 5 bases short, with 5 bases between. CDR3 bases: TGTGCCAGCAGTTCCCATACCGGGGAGCTGTTTTTT. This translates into CASSSHTGELFF.

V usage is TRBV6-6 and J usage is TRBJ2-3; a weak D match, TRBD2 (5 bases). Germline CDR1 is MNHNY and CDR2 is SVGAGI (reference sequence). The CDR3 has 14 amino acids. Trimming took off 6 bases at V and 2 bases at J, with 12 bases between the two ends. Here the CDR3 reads CASSPDSITDTQYF. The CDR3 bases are TGTGCCAGCAGCCCGGACTCTATCACAGATACGCAGTATTTT.

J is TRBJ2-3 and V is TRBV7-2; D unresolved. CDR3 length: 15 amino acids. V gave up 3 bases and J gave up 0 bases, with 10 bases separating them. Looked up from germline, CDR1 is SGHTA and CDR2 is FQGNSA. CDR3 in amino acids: CASSFGAPSTDTQYF. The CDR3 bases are TGTGCCAGCAGCTTCGGAGCGCCTAGCACAGATACGCAGTATTTT.

The CDR3 DNA follows: TGTGCCAGCAGTTACGCCCTGAGCTCCTACAATGAGCAGTTCTTC. The encoded protein is CASSYALSSYNEQFF. This chain connects TRBV6-5 to TRBJ2-1, with unresolved D. Germline assignment: CDR1 MNHEY and CDR2 SVGAGI. This CDR3 has 15 amino acids. Trimming pared 2 bases from V and 0 bases from J, leaving 8 bases between.

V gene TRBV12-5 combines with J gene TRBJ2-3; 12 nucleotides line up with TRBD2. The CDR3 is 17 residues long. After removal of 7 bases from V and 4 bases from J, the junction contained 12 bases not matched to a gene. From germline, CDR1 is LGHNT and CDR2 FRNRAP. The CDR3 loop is CASALRLAGGPADTQYF. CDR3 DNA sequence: TGTGCTAGTGCCCTGAGGCTAGCGGGAGGGCCGGCAGATACGCAGTATTTT.

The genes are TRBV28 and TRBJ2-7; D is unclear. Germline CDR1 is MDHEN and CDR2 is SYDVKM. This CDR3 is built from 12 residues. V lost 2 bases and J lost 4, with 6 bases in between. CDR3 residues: CASSLVGYEQYF. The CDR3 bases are TGTGCCAGCAGTTTAGTCGGTTACGAGCAGTACTTC.

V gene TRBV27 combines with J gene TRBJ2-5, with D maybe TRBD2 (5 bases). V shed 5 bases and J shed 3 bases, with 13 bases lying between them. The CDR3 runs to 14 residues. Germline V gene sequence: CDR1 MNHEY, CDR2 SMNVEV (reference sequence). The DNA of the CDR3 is TGTGCCAGCAGTGGGCCAAGCGGCAAAGAGACCCAGTACTTC. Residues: CASSGPSGKETQYF.

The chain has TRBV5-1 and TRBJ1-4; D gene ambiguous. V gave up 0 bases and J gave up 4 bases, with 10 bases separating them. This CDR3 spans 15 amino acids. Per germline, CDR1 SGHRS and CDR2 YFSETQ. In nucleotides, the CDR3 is TGCGCCAGCAGCTTGGGTCACGGGGATAATGAAAAACTGTTTTTT. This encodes CASSLGHGDNEKLFF.

CDR3 sequence reads: CASSPPRGDQETQYF. CDR3 coding DNA: TGTGCCAGCAGCCCCCCCCGCGGGGATCAAGAGACCCAGTACTTC. J is TRBJ2-5 and V is TRBV7-9; maybe TRBD2 (6 bases). CDR3 size: 15 residues. The V gene's germline CDR1 is SEHNR and CDR2 FQNEAQ (reference sequence). The V and J ends lost 5 bases and 2 bases respectively, with 15 bases between them.

CDR3 sequence (DNA): TGTGCCAGCAGCTTAGGGCCCGGGGAGACCCAGTACTTC. Protein sequence: CASSLGPGETQYF. The V and J genes are TRBV7-2 and TRBJ2-5; no firm D call. There are 13 residues in the CDR3. Germline V CDR1 and CDR2: SGHTA, FQGNSA. Trimming removed 1 base at V and 5 bases at J, with 8 bases between.

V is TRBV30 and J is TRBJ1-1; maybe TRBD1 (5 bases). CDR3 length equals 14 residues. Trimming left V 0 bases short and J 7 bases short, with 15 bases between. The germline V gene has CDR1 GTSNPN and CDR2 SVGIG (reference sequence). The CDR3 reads CAWSVRGGNVEAFF. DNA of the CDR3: TGTGCCTGGAGTGTGCGGGGGGGGAATGTTGAAGCTTTCTTT. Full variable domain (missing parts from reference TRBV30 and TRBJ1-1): SQTIHQWPATLVQPVGSPLSLECTVEGTSNPNLYWYRQAAGRGLQLLFYSVGIGQISSEVPQNLSASRPQDRQFILSSKKLLLSDSGFYLCAWSVRGGNVEAFFGQGTRLTVV.

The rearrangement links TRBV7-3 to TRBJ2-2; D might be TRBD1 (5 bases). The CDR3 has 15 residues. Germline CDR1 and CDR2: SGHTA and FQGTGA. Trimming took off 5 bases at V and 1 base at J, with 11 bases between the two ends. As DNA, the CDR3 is TGTGCCAGCAGCCCCCAGGGTGGGAACACCGGGGAGCTGTTTTTT. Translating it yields CASSPQGGNTGELFF.

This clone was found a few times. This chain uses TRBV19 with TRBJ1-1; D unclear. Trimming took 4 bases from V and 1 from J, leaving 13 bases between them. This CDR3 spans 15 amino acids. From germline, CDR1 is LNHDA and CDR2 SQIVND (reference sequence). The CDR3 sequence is CASSTAGFGNTEAFF. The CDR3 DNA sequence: TGTGCCAGTAGTACGGCCGGGTTCGGGAACACTGAAGCTTTCTTT.

The CDR3 loop is CASMPDRAQETQYF. CDR3 DNA sequence: TGTGCCAGCATGCCGGACAGGGCCCAAGAGACCCAGTACTTC. This chain uses TRBV2 with TRBJ2-5; 8 nucleotides agree with TRBD1. V shed 7 bases and J 1 base; nucleotides not matched to a gene: 5. The CDR3 is made up of 14 amino acids. Looked up from germline, CDR1 is SNHLY and CDR2 is FYNNEI.